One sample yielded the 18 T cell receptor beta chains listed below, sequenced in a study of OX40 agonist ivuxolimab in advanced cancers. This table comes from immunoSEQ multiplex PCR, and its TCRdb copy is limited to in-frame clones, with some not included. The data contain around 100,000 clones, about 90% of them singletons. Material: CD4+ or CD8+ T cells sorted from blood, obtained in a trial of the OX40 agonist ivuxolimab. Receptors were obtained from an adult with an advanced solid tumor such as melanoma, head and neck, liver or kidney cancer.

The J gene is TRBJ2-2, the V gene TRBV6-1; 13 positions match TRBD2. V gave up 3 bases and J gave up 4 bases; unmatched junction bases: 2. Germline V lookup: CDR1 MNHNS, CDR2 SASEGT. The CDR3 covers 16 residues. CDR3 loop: CASSEGLAGITGELFF. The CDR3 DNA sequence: TGTGCCAGCAGTGAGGGACTAGCGGGGATCACCGGGGAGCTGTTTTTT.

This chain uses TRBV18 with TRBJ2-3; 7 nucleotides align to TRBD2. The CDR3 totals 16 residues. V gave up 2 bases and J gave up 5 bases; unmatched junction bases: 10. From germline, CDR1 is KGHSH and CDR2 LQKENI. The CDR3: CASSPRIAGAGDTQYF. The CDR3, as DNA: TGTGCCAGCTCACCAAGAATCGCGGGAGCGGGAGATACGCAGTATTTT.

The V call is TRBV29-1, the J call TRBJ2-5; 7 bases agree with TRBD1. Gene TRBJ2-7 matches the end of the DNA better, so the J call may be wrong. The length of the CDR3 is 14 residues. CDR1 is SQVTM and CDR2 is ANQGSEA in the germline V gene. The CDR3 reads CSARVHRGIYEQYF. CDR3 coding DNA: TGCAGCGCCCGTGTCCACAGGGGAATCTACGAGCAGTACTTC.

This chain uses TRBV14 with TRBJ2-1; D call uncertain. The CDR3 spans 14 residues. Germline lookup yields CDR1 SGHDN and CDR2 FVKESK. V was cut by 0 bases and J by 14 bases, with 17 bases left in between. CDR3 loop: CASSQDATARRKFF. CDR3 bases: TGTGCCAGCAGCCAAGACGCTACCGCTAGACGGAAGTTCTTC.

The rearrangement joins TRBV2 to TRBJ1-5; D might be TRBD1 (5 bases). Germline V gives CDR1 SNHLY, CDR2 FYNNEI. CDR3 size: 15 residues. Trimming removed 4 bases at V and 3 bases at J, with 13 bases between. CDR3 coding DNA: TGTGCCAGCAGTGGGACGAGCGGGGCCAATCAGCCCCAGCATTTT. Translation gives CASSGTSGANQPQHF.

The CDR3 loop reads CASSMSMNTEAFF. CDR3 nucleotide sequence: TGTGCCAGTAGCATGAGTATGAACACTGAAGCTTTCTTT. The genes are TRBV19 and TRBJ1-1; D gene ambiguous. In germline, CDR1 is LNHDA, CDR2 SQIVND (reference sequence). V was shortened by 6 bases and J by 0 bases, with 8 bases between the two germline ends. This CDR3 spans 13 amino acids.

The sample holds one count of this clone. The CDR3 nucleotides read TGTGCCAGCAGCTTACCGGGGGAGGTCTATGGCTACACCTTC. This translates into CASSLPGEVYGYTF. The V call is TRBV5-4, the J call TRBJ1-2, with a possible D match to TRBD1 (5 bases). The germline gives CDR1 SGHNT, CDR2 YYREEE (reference sequence). The CDR3 contains 14 residues. Trimming shortened V by 2 bases and J by 4 bases, and 12 bases separated the two germline ends.

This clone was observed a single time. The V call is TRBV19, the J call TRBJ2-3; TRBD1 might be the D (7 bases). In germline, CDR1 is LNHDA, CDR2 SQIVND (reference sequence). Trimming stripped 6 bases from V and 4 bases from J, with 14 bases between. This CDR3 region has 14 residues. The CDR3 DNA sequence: TGTGCCAGTAGGAGACAGGGAGGCGCAGATACGCAGTATTTT. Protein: CASRRQGGADTQYF. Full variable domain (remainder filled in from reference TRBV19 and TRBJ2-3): DGGITQSPKYLFRKEGQNVTLSCEQNLNHDAMYWYRQDPGQGLRLIYYSQIVNDFQKGDIAEGYSVSREKKESFPLTVTSAQKNPTAFYLCASRRQGGADTQYFGPGTRLTVL.

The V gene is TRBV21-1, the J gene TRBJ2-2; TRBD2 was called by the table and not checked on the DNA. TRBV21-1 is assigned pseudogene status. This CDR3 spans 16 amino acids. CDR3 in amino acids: CASTQRGGENTGELFF. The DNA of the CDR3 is TGTGCCAGCACCCAAAGGGGGGGAGAGAACACCGGGGAGCTGTTTTTT.

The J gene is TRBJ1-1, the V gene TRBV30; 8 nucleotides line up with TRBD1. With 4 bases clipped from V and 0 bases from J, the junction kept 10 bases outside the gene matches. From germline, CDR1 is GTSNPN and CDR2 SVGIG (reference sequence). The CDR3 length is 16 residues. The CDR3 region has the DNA TGTGCCTGGACCGGGACAGGTTTATCCTTGAACACTGAAGCTTTCTTT. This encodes CAWTGTGLSLNTEAFF.

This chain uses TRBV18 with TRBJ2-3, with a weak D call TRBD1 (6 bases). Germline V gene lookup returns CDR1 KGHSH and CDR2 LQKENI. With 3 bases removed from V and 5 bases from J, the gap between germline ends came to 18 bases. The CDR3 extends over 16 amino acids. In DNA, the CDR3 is TGTGCCAGCTCACCTTTTACCGGGACATTACGAGATACGCAGTATTTT. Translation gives CASSPFTGTLRDTQYF.

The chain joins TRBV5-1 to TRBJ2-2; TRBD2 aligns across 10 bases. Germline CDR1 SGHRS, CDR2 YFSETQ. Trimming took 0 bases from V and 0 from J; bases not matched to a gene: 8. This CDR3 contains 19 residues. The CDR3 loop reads CASSLVPSGSNANTGELFF. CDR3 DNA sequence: TGCGCCAGCAGCTTGGTACCTAGCGGGAGCAACGCGAACACCGGGGAGCTGTTTTTT.

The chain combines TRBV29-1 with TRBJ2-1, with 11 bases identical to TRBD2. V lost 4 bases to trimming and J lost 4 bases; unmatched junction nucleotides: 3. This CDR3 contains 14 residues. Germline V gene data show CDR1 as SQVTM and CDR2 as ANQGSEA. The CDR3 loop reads CSVVVAGGYNEQFF. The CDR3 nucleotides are TGCAGCGTTGTTGTAGCGGGGGGGTACAATGAGCAGTTCTTC.

The DNA for the CDR3 is TGTGCCAGCAGTCGCCTAGCAGGGGAGGCCGGGGAGCTGTTTTTT. This sequence encodes CASSRLAGEAGELFF. The chain employs TRBV5-4 and TRBJ2-2; TRBD1 or TRBD2 may be the D gene (6 bases each). CDR1 is SGHNT, CDR2 YYREEE, per germline (reference sequence). Trimming took 5 bases from V and 6 from J, leaving 17 bases between them. The CDR3 is made up of 15 amino acids.

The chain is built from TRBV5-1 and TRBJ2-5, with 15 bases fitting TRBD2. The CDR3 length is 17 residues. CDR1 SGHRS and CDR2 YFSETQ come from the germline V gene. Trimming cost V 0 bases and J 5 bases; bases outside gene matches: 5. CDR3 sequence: CASSLGTSGRAWETQYF. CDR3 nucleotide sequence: TGCGCCAGCAGCTTGGGGACTAGCGGGAGGGCCTGGGAGACCCAGTACTTC.

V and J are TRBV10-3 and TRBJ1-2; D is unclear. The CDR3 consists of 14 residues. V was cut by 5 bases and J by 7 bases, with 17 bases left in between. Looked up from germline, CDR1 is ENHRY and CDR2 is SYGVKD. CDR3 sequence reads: CAISWGGEKSGYTF. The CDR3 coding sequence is TGTGCCATCAGTTGGGGTGGCGAGAAGAGTGGCTACACCTTC.

CDR3 nucleotides: TGTGCCTGGAGTGCCCGGCGGGGGGGGGCAGATACGCAGTATTTT. Its protein product is CAWSARRGGADTQYF. The chain is built from TRBV30 and TRBJ2-3; 9 positions match TRBD2. V was pared by 1 base and J by 4 bases, with 6 bases of the junction left unmatched. CDR1 is GTSNPN, CDR2 SVGIG, per germline (reference sequence). The CDR3 length is 15 residues.

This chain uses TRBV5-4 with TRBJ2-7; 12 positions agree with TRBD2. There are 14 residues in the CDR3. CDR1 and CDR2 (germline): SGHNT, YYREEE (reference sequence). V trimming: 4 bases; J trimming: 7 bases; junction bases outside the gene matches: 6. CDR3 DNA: TGTGCCAGCAGCCGACTAGCGGGGGCACGAGAGCAGTACTTC. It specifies CASSRLAGAREQYF.